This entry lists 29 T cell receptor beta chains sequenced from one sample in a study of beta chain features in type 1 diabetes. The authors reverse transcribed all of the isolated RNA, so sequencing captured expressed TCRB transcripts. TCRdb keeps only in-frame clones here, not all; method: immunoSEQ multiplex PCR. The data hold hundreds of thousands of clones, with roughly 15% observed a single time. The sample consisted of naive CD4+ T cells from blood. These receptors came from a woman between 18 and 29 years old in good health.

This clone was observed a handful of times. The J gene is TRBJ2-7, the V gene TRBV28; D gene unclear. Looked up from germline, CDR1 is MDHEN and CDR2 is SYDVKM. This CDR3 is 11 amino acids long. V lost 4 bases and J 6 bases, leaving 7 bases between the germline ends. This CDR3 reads CASSSSSEQYF. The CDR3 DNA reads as TGTGCCAGCAGTTCTTCCAGCGAGCAGTACTTC.

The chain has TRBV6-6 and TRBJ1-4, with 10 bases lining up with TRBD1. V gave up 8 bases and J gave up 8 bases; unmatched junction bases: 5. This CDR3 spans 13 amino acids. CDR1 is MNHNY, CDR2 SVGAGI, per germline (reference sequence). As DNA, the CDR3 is TGTGCCAGCGGGACAGGGGTGGGAGAAAAACTGTTTTTT. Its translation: CASGTGVGEKLFF.

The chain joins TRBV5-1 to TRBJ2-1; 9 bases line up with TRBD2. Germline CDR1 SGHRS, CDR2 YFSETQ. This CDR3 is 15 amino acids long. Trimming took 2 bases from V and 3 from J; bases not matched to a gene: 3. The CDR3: CASSFSGSNYNEQFF. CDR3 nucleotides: TGCGCCAGCAGCTTTAGCGGGAGTAACTACAATGAGCAGTTCTTC.

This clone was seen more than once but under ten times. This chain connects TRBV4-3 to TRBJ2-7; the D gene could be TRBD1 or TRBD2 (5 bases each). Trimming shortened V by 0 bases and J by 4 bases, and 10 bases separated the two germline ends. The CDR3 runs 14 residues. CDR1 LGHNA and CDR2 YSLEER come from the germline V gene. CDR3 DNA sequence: TGCGCCAGCAGCCAAGAAAGGGACCGGTACGAGCAGTACTTC. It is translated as CASSQERDRYEQYF.

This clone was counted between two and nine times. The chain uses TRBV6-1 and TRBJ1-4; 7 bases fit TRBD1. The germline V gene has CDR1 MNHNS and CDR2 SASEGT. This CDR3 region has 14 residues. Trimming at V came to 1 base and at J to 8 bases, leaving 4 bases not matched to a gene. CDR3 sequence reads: CASSEGGGDEKLFF. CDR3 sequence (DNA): TGTGCCAGCAGTGAAGGAGGGGGCGACGAAAAACTGTTTTTT.

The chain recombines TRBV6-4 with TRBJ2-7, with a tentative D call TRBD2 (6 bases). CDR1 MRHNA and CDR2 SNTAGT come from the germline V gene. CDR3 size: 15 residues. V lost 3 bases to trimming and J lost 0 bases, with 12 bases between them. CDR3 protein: CASSEGSGPSYEQYF. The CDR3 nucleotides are TGTGCCAGCAGTGAGGGGAGCGGGCCCTCCTACGAGCAGTACTTC.

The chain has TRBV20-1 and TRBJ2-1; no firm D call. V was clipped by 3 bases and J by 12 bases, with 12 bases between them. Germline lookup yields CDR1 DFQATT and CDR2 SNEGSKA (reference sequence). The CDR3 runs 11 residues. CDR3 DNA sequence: TGCAGTGCTAGCCACCTCATAGGGCAGTTCTTC. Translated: CSASHLIGQFF.

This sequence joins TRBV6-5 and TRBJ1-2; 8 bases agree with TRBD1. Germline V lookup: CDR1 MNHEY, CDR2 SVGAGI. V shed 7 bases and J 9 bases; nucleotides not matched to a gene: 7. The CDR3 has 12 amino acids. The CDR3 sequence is CASTRTGNSYTF. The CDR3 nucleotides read TGTGCCAGCACCAGGACAGGGAATAGCTACACCTTC.

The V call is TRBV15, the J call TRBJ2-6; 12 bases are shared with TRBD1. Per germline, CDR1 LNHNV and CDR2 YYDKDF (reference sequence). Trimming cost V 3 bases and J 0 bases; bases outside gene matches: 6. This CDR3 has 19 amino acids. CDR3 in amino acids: CATSSWDRGPYSGANVLTF. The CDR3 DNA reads TGTGCCACCAGCAGTTGGGACAGGGGGCCGTACTCTGGGGCCAACGTCCTGACTTTC.

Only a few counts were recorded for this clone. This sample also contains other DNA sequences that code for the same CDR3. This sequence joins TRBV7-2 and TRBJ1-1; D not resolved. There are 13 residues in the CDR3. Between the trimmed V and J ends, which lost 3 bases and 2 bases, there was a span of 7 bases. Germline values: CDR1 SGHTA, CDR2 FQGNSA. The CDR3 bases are TGTGCCAGCAGCTTGCAAGAAAACACTGAAGCTTTCTTT. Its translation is CASSLQENTEAFF.

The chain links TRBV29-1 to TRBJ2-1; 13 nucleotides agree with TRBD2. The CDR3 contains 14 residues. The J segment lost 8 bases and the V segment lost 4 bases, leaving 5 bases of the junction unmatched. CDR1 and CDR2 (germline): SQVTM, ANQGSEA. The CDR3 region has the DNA TGCAGCGTTGTTGGACTAGCGGGAGTTGATGAGCAGTTCTTC. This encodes CSVVGLAGVDEQFF.

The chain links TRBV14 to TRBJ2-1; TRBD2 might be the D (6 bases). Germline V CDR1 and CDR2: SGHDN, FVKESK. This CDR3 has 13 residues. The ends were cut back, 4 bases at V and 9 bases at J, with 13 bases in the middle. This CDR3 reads CASSLAGAGEQFF. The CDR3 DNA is TGTGCCAGCAGCCTTGCTGGAGCGGGTGAGCAGTTCTTC.

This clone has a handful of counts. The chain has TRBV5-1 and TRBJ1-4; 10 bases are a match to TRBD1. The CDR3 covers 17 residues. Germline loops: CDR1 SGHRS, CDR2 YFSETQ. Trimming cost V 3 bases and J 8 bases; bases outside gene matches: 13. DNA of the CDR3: TGCGCCAGCAGCTCTCGGACAGGGGGATTGGTTGGCGAAAAACTGTTTTTT. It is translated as CASSSRTGGLVGEKLFF.

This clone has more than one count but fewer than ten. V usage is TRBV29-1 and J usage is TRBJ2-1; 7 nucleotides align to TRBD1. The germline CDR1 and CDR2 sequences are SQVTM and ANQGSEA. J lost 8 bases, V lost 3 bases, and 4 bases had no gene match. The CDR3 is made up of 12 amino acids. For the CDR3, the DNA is TGCAGCGTTGACGAGGGGACAGATGAGCAGTTCTTC. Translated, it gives CSVDEGTDEQFF.

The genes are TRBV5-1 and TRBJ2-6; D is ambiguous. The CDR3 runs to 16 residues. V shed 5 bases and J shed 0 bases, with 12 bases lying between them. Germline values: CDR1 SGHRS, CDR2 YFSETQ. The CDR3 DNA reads TGCGCCAGCAGAGAGACTCCCCGCTCTGGGGCCAACGTCCTGACTTTC. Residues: CASRETPRSGANVLTF.

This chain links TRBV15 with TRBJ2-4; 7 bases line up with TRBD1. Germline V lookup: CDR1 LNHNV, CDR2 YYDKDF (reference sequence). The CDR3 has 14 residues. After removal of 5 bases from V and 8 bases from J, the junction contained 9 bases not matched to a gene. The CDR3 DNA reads TGTGCCACCAGCGCAGATGACAGGGTGCACATTCAGTACTTC. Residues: CATSADDRVHIQYF.

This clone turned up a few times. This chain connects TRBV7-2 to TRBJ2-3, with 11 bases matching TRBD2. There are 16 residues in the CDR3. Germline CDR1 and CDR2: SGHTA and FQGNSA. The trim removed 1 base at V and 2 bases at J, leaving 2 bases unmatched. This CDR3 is CASSLGGLADTDTQYF. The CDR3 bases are TGTGCCAGCAGCTTAGGGGGACTAGCGGACACAGATACGCAGTATTTT.

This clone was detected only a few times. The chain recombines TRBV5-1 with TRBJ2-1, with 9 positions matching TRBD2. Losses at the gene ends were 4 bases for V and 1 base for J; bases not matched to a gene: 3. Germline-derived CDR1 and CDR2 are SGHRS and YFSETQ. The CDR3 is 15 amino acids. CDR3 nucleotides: TGCGCCAGCAGCAAGCTAGCGGGGTCCTACAATGAGCAGTTCTTC. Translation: CASSKLAGSYNEQFF.

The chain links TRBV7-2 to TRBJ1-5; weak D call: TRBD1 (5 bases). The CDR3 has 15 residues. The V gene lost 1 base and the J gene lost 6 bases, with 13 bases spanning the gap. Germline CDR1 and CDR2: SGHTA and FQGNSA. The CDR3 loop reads CASSLVAGFRQPQHF. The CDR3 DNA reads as TGTGCCAGCAGCTTAGTAGCAGGGTTTCGTCAGCCCCAGCATTTT.

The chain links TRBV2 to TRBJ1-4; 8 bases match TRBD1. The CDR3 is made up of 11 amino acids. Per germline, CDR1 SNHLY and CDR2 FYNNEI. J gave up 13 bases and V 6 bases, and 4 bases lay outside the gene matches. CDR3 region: CASSPDRGLFF. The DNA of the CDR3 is TGTGCCAGCAGCCCCGACAGGGGACTGTTTTTT.

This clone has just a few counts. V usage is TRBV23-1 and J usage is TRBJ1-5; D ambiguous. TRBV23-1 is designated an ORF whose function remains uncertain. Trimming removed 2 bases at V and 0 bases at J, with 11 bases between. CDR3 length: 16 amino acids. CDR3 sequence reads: CASSQQTGSSNQPQHF. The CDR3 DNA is TGCGCCAGCAGTCAACAAACCGGGAGTAGCAATCAGCCCCAGCATTTT.

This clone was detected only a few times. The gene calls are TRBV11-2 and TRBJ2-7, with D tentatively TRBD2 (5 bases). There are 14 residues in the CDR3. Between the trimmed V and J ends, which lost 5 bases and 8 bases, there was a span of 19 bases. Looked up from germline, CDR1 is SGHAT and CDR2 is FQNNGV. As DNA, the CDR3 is TGTGCCAGCAGCCACCCCTGGGGAGCACTCAAGCAGTACTTC. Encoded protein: CASSHPWGALKQYF. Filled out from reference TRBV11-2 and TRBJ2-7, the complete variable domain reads EAGVAQSPRYKIIEKRQSVAFWCNPISGHATLYWYQQILGQGPKLLIQFQNNGVVDDSQLPKDRFSAERLKGVDSTLKIQPAKLEDSAVYLCASSHPWGALKQYFGPGTRLTVT.

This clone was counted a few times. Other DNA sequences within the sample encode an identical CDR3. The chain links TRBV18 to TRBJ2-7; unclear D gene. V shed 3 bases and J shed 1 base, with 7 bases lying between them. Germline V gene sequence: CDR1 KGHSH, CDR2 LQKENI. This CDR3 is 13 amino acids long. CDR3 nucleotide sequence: TGTGCCAGCTCACCCGCTGATTCCTACGAGCAGTACTTC. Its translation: CASSPADSYEQYF. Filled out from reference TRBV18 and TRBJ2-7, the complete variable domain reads NAGVMQNPRHLVRRRGQEARLRCSPMKGHSHVYWYRQLPEEGLKFMVYLQKENIIDESGMPKERFSAEFPKEGPSILRIQQVVRGDSAAYFCASSPADSYEQYFGPGTRLTVT.

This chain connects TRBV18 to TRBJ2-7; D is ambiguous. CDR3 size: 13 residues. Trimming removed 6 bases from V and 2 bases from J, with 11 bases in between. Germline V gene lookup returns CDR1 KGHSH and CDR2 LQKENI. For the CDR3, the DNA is TGTGCCAGCTCGGCCAACGCCGCCTACGAGCAGTACTTC. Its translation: CASSANAAYEQYF.

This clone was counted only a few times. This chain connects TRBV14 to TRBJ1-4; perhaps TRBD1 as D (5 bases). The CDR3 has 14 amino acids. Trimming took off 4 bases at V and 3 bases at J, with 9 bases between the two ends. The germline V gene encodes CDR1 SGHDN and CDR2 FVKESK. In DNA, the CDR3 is TGTGCCAGCAGCCCGGGACTTTCTAATGAAAAACTGTTTTTT. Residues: CASSPGLSNEKLFF.

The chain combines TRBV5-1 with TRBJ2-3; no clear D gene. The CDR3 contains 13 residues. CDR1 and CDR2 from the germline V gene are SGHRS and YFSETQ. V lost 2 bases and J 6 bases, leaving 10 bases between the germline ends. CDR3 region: CASSLSIRDTQYF. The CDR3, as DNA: TGCGCCAGCAGCTTATCAATCAGGGATACGCAGTATTTT.

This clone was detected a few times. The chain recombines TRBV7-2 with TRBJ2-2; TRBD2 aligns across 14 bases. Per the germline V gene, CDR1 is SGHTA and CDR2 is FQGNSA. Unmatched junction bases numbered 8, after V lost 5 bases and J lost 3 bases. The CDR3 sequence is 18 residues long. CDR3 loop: CASSPRLAGGPHTGELFF. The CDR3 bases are TGTGCCAGCAGCCCCAGACTAGCGGGAGGGCCACACACCGGGGAGCTGTTTTTT.

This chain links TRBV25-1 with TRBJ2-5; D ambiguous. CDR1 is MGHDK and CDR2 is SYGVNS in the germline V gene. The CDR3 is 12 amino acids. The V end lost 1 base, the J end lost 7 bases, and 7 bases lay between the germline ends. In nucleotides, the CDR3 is TGTGCCAGCAGTGAATCGTCGCCGACCCAGTACTTC. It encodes CASSESSPTQYF.

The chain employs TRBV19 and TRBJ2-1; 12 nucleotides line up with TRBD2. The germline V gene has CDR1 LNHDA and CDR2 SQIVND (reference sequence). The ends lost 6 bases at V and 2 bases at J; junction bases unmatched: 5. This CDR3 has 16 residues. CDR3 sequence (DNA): TGTGCCAGTAGGGCCCTAGCGGGAGGGACCTACAATGAGCAGTTCTTC. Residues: CASRALAGGTYNEQFF.